The entry below gives a single T cell receptor (beta chain) sequence along with its context. Some clones are missing from TCRdb's copy, which holds only in-frame ones; the method was immunoSEQ multiplex PCR. The sample shows 230,000 or so clones, roughly 84% of them seen only once. J lost 0 bases, V lost 5 bases, and 4 bases had no gene match. Germline CDR1 MNHEY, CDR2 SVGAGI. The CDR3 sequence is 15 residues long. The data derive from a study of blood T cell repertoires in COVID-19. Study as a whole: T cells, B-cell-depleted T cells, or PBMCs supplied cDNA or gDNA.

The material sequenced was peripheral blood. The TCR comes from a man between 40 and 49 years old who had recovered from COVID-19. The J gene is TRBJ2-7, the V gene TRBV6-5; TRBD1 agrees at 10 bases. CDR3 sequence: CASSPGQGSSYEQYF. CDR3 in DNA: TGTGCCAGCAGTCCGGGACAGGGGAGCTCCTACGAGCAGTACTTC.